The TCR beta chain described here comes from a study of blood T cell repertoires in COVID-19. After removal of 5 bases from V and 4 bases from J, the junction contained 6 bases not matched to a gene. The CDR3 runs 15 residues. From germline, CDR1 is SGHVS and CDR2 FNYEAQ. The method was immunoSEQ multiplex PCR; TCRdb's version includes in-frame clones alone and lacks a portion of them. The data hold 200,000 to 300,000 clones, with about 86% observed a single time. A note on this clone: Different DNA sequences within this sample yield the same CDR3.

The sequenced sample consisted of peripheral blood. The sequence derives from a man between 25 and 39 years old with active or convalescent COVID-19. The chain combines TRBV7-6 with TRBJ2-2, with TRBD1 matching 8 bases. The CDR3 sequence: CASSLGQGGTGELFF. In DNA form, the CDR3 reads TGTGCCAGCAGCCTAGGACAGGGAGGCACCGGGGAGCTGTTTTTT.